This T cell receptor beta chain comes out of a study of shared T cell receptors in the human thymus. Some clones are missing from TCRdb's copy, which holds only in-frame ones; the method was immunoSEQ multiplex PCR. The sample lists approximately 580,000 clones; around 82% were seen once. Germline assignment: CDR1 MNHNS and CDR2 SASEGT. Trimming took 1 base from V and 3 from J; bases not matched to a gene: 0. The CDR3 runs to 15 residues. The sample was also linked to a second study, of human thymus T cells. From that paper: Resections from corrective heart surgery supplied the thymus tissue. Repertoires sampled from thymus and blood appeared biased in V and J gene usage. Related research reported highly overlapping thymic repertoires among unrelated individuals.

This sequence originates from a boy under three years old with a congenital heart defect. Sample: thymocytes. The rearrangement joins TRBV6-1 to TRBJ2-7; 13 bases are a match to TRBD2. The CDR3 nucleotides are TGTGCCAGCAGTGAAGGACTAGCGGGAGGCTACGAGCAGTACTTC. Residues: CASSEGLAGGYEQYF.